Below, 22 T cell receptor beta chains from the same sample are listed, as sequenced in a study of response to subunit inactivated influenza vaccine. TCRdb re-called the RT-PCR reads through MiXCR, storing one row per CDR3 protein. The data hold about 190,000 distinct CDR3 sequences, with around 15% observed a single time. The sample was CD8+ T cells sorted from PBMCs, taken around 5 days after vaccination. The receptors were sampled from a man aged 50-59 years who received an inactivated influenza vaccine.

This chain links TRBV28 with TRBJ2-5; D might be TRBD1 or TRBD2, each matching 5 bases. The V gene's germline CDR1 is MDHEN and CDR2 SYDVKM. This CDR3 comprises 16 residues. V was clipped by 6 bases and J by 7 bases, with 24 bases between them. The CDR3 coding sequence is TGTGCCAGCAGACCAACTCCCGGGGCCAAACGAGGGACCCAGTACTTC. Residues: CASRPTPGAKRGTQYF.

V gene TRBV28 combines with J gene TRBJ1-2; TRBD1 might be the D (5 bases). Trimming stripped 6 bases from V and 4 bases from J, with 15 bases between. The CDR3 has 14 residues. CDR1 is MDHEN, CDR2 SYDVKM, per germline. The CDR3, as DNA: TGTGCCAGCAGGCAGCGAGGGGCATTCTATGGCTACACCTTC. Translated, it gives CASRQRGAFYGYTF.

The gene calls are TRBV27 and TRBJ2-2; D is undetermined. V lost 3 bases and J lost 7, with 15 bases in between. The CDR3 extends over 15 amino acids. Germline V gives CDR1 MNHEY, CDR2 SMNVEV (reference sequence). CDR3 residues: CASSFGVTTGGELFF. Written as DNA, the CDR3 is TGTGCCAGCAGTTTTGGGGTCACCACCGGCGGGGAGCTGTTTTTT.

The chain employs TRBV5-5 and TRBJ2-3, with D maybe TRBD2 (6 bases). CDR3 size: 15 residues. CDR1 is SGHKS, CDR2 YYEKEE, per germline (reference sequence). The V and J ends lost 3 bases and 2 bases respectively, with 13 bases between them. CDR3: CASSSQGLHTDTQYF. The CDR3 nucleotides are TGTGCCAGCAGCTCGCAGGGACTCCACACAGATACGCAGTATTTT.

This clonotype was seen more than once but under ten times. V gene TRBV29-1 combines with J gene TRBJ2-2; 8 nucleotides align to TRBD1. CDR3 size: 13 residues. V gave up 7 bases and J gave up 4 bases; unmatched junction bases: 5. Germline assignment: CDR1 SQVTM and CDR2 ANQGSEA. CDR3 sequence reads: CSAGGASTGELFF. CDR3 DNA sequence: TGCAGCGCAGGGGGCGCATCCACCGGGGAGCTGTTTTTT.

This chain links TRBV5-1 with TRBJ2-1, with 7 bases lining up with TRBD2. J lost 0 bases, V lost 4 bases, and 7 bases had no gene match. There are 16 residues in the CDR3. Germline V CDR1 and CDR2: SGHRS, YFSETQ. In DNA form, the CDR3 reads TGCGCCAGCAGCGGGGGGGGTTTGAGCTCCTACAATGAGCAGTTCTTC. It codes for CASSGGGLSSYNEQFF.

The sample holds a few counts of this clonotype. The V and J genes are TRBV4-2 and TRBJ2-3; D may be TRBD1 or TRBD2 (7 bases each). Trimming shortened V by 3 bases and J by 6 bases, and 10 bases separated the two germline ends. CDR1 and CDR2 (germline): LGHNA, YNFKEQ. This CDR3 spans 13 amino acids. CDR3 sequence: CASSQGGGDTQYF. The CDR3 nucleotides are TGTGCCAGCAGCCAGGGAGGGGGCGATACGCAGTATTTT.

This clonotype has at least ten counts. J is TRBJ2-1 and V is TRBV29-1, with D perhaps assigned TRBD1 or TRBD2 (5 bases each). The CDR3 runs to 13 residues. Germline V gives CDR1 SQVTM, CDR2 ANQGSEA. The ends were cut back, 4 bases at V and 2 bases at J, with 9 bases in the middle. CDR3 DNA sequence: TGCAGCGTTGTGGGGGATACCTACAATGAGCAGTTCTTC. Translated, it gives CSVVGDTYNEQFF.

There are a few counts of this clonotype. CDR3 DNA: TGTGCCAGCAGCCCCGGACAGAGCAACACCGGGGAGCTGTTTTTT. Its translation: CASSPGQSNTGELFF. This sequence joins TRBV7-9 and TRBJ2-2; D may be TRBD1 (6 bases). This CDR3 has 15 residues. Trimming cost V 5 bases and J 2 bases, with 12 bases left between them. Germline CDR1 SEHNR, CDR2 FQNEAQ (reference sequence).

This clonotype was observed a handful of times. The V and J genes are TRBV7-9 and TRBJ1-4, with a possible D match to TRBD1 (5 bases). The CDR3 loop spans 17 amino acids. With 5 bases removed from V and 6 bases from J, the gap between germline ends came to 22 bases. CDR1 and CDR2 (germline): SEHNR, FQNEAQ (reference sequence). The CDR3 DNA is TGTGCCAGCAGCCCCGGGCCTAAGGGGTTTGGGGATGAAAAACTGTTTTTT. Residues: CASSPGPKGFGDEKLFF.

The V gene is TRBV7-9, the J gene TRBJ2-7; tentative D call: TRBD1 (6 bases). Trimming took 5 bases from V and 3 from J, leaving 11 bases between them. Germline CDR1 reads SEHNR; CDR2 reads FQNEAQ (reference sequence). The CDR3 covers 13 residues. The CDR3: CASSPQGFYEQYF. The CDR3 coding sequence is TGTGCCAGCAGCCCACAGGGATTCTACGAGCAGTACTTC.

The rearrangement links TRBV3-1 to TRBJ1-5; D is possibly TRBD1 (5 bases). CDR3 length: 15 amino acids. Germline values: CDR1 LGHDT, CDR2 YNNKEL (reference sequence). Trimming stripped 11 bases from V and 3 bases from J, with 20 bases between. Here the CDR3 DNA reads TGTGCCTCCACCTCTGGGCCGGGGCTCAATCAGCCCCAGCATTTT. It encodes CASTSGPGLNQPQHF.

V and J are TRBV9 and TRBJ2-1; 10 bases are a match to TRBD2. V was clipped by 3 bases and J by 6 bases; unmatched bases: 3. The CDR3 spans 14 residues. Germline CDR1 is SGDLS and CDR2 is YYNGEE. This CDR3 is CASSGLAGGNEQFF. The CDR3 DNA sequence: TGTGCCAGCAGCGGATTAGCGGGAGGCAATGAGCAGTTCTTC.

This clonotype appeared a few times. The V gene is TRBV5-6, the J gene TRBJ1-2; no definite D call. V was pared by 2 bases and J by 1 base, with 3 bases between. CDR1 is SGHDT, CDR2 YYEEEE, per germline. This CDR3 has 12 amino acids. The CDR3 DNA reads as TGTGCCAGCAGCTTACTTAACTATGGCTACACCTTC. It is translated as CASSLLNYGYTF.

This chain uses TRBV9 with TRBJ2-5, with D perhaps TRBD1 or TRBD2 (6 bases each). This CDR3 contains 14 residues. Per germline, CDR1 SGDLS and CDR2 YYNGEE. Deletions cut 0 bases from V and 4 bases from J, with 10 bases between. CDR3 in amino acids: CASSVEGGGETQYF. DNA for the CDR3: TGTGCCAGCAGCGTAGAGGGGGGCGGAGAGACCCAGTACTTC.

This clonotype was picked up a small number of times. This chain links TRBV4-3 with TRBJ2-5; 9 nucleotides agree with TRBD2. The CDR3 is made up of 15 amino acids. V dropped 5 bases and J dropped 5; count of bases not matched to a gene: 9. CDR1 LGHNA and CDR2 YSLEER come from the germline V gene. In DNA form, the CDR3 reads TGCGCCAGCAGCGAGGGACTAGCAGATCTGGAGACCCAGTACTTC. Its protein product is CASSEGLADLETQYF.

The chain employs TRBV12-3 or TRBV12-4 and TRBJ1-1; D may be TRBD1 (5 bases). V lost 4 bases to trimming and J lost 1 base, with 10 bases between them. The CDR3 spans 14 residues. CDR3 sequence reads: CASSSGRWNTEAFF. The DNA of the CDR3 is TGTGCCAGCAGTTCGGGACGGTGGAACACTGAAGCTTTCTTT.

This clonotype has ten or more counts. The chain uses TRBV25-1 and TRBJ1-2; TRBD1 agrees at 7 bases. This CDR3 has 12 amino acids. V was clipped by 6 bases and J by 7 bases; unmatched bases: 5. In germline, CDR1 is MGHDK, CDR2 SYGVNS. CDR3 sequence: CASSVYRGGYTF. The CDR3 DNA reads TGTGCCAGCAGCGTCTACAGGGGTGGCTACACCTTC.

This clonotype was counted between two and nine times. CDR3 protein: CASSLVGGRTYEQYF. The CDR3 DNA reads as TGTGCCAGCAGCTTAGTTGGGGGGCGAACCTACGAGCAGTACTTC. The J gene is TRBJ2-7, the V gene TRBV11-2; D is possibly TRBD1 or TRBD2 (6 bases each). The CDR3 length is 15 residues. V lost 1 base to trimming and J lost 2 bases, with 12 bases between them. Germline CDR1 is SGHAT and CDR2 is FQNNGV.

The chain is built from TRBV12-3 or TRBV12-4 and TRBJ1-2; no clear D. The CDR3 has 12 residues. Trimming took 4 bases from V and 5 from J, leaving 8 bases between them. The CDR3 region has the DNA TGTGCCAGCAGTTACGATTCATATGGCTACACCTTC. Translated: CASSYDSYGYTF.

Only a few counts were recorded for this clonotype. The chain recombines TRBV7-9 with TRBJ2-7; possible D gene TRBD1, 6 bases. V lost 6 bases and J 1 base, leaving 13 bases between the germline ends. The CDR3 totals 14 residues. In germline, CDR1 is SEHNR, CDR2 FQNEAQ (reference sequence). The chain's CDR3 is CASSSPGHSYEQYF. The CDR3 DNA reads TGTGCCAGCAGTTCACCGGGACATTCCTACGAGCAGTACTTC.

This clonotype showed up just a few times. V usage is TRBV15 and J usage is TRBJ2-6, with 7 bases identical to TRBD2. Unmatched junction bases numbered 8, after V lost 5 bases and J lost 4 bases. The CDR3 length is 16 residues. Looked up from germline, CDR1 is LNHNV and CDR2 is YYDKDF (reference sequence). DNA of the CDR3: TGTGCCACCAGCTCCCAGGGAGGGATAGGGGCCAACGTCCTGACTTTC. Amino acids: CATSSQGGIGANVLTF. Complete variable domain (other parts from reference TRBV15 and TRBJ2-6): DAMVIQNPRYQVTQFGKPVTLSCSQTLNHNVMYWYQQKSSQAPKLLFHYYDKDFNNEADTPDNFQSRRPNTSFCFLDIRSPGLGDTAMYLCATSSQGGIGANVLTFGAGSRLTVL.